This is a list of T cell receptor beta chains from one sample in a study of beta chain features in type 1 diabetes. TCRdb keeps only in-frame clones here, not all; method: immunoSEQ multiplex PCR. The data hold a few hundred thousand clones, with 25% to 30% observed a single time. Material for sequencing was central memory CD4+ T cells from blood. These receptor sequences come from a man under 40 in good health. Each CDR3 is given with its conserved first and last residue. D genes are given only for firm matches. Clone sizes are given selectively: once, few, many, or a class where the clone is expanded.

V: TRBV29-1; D: .; size: many; J: TRBJ2-1; DNA: TGCAGCGTTTGGTCTAGCGCCTCACCCTACAATGAGCAGTTCTTC; CDR3: CSVWSSASPYNEQFF
V: TRBV15; D: .; size: few; J: TRBJ1-5; DNA: TGTGCCACCAGCAGAGAGGCCCAGCCCCAGCATTTT; CDR3: CATSREAQPQHF
V: TRBV7-2; D: TRBD2; size: few; J: TRBJ2-2; DNA: TGTGCCAGCAGCTTAGCGAGCGGGAGTGGTACCGGGGAGCTGTTTTTT; CDR3: CASSLASGSGTGELFF
V: TRBV7-9; D: TRBD2; size: few; J: TRBJ2-1; DNA: TGTGCCAGCAGCCCCCGGGGCGGGAGCTCCTACAATGAGCAGTTCTTC; CDR3: CASSPRGGSSYNEQFF
V: TRBV12-5; D: .; size: .; J: TRBJ2-3; DNA: TGTGCTAGTGGTTTGGGAGATACGCAGTATTTT; CDR3: CASGLGDTQYF
V: TRBV15; D: TRBD2; size: .; J: TRBJ2-3; DNA: TGTGCCACCAGCAAGTTAGCGGGAGAAGATACGCAGTATTTT; CDR3: CATSKLAGEDTQYF
V: TRBV30; D: .; size: .; J: TRBJ2-1; DNA: TGTGCCTGGGACGCGGACAGCTACAATGAGCAGTTCTTC; CDR3: CAWDADSYNEQFF
V: TRBV13; D: TRBD1; size: .; J: TRBJ2-7; DNA: TGTGCCAGCAGCTCCGAAGGGACAGACTCCTACGAGCAGTACTTC; CDR3: CASSSEGTDSYEQYF
V: TRBV14; D: TRBD1; size: few; J: TRBJ2-1; DNA: TGTGCCAGCAGCCAGGCAAAACCGGGACAGGGCAGCTATGAGCAGTTCTTC; CDR3: CASSQAKPGQGSYEQFF
V: TRBV7-2; D: .; size: .; J: TRBJ2-7; DNA: TGTGCCAGCAGCTTGGTGCGGAATACTGACGAGCAGTACTTC; CDR3: CASSLVRNTDEQYF
V: TRBV4-3; D: TRBD2; size: few; J: TRBJ2-1; DNA: TGCGCCAGCAGCCAAGATCCGGGACTAGCGGATTACAATGAGCAGTTCTTC; CDR3: CASSQDPGLADYNEQFF
V: TRBV9; D: .; size: .; J: TRBJ2-6; DNA: TGTGCCAGCAGCCCAAATCTGGGGTCTGGGGCCAACGTCCTGACTTTC; CDR3: CASSPNLGSGANVLTF
V: TRBV28; D: TRBD1; size: few; J: TRBJ2-5; DNA: TGTGCCAGCAGTACCTCCGGGACAGGGGTGCGGGAGACCCAGTACTTC; CDR3: CASSTSGTGVRETQYF
V: TRBV2; D: .; size: .; J: TRBJ2-3; DNA: TGTGCCAGCAGTGTGGGCTCCCTCTCCACAGATACGCAGTATTTT; CDR3: CASSVGSLSTDTQYF
V: TRBV10-3; D: TRBD1; size: .; J: TRBJ1-6; DNA: TGTGCCATCGGACAGGGGGAATCACCCCTCCACTTT; CDR3: CAIGQGESPLHF
V: TRBV7-2; D: .; size: .; J: TRBJ1-2; DNA: TGTGCCAGCAGCCTGGACCTGCTCTATGGCTACACCTTC; CDR3: CASSLDLLYGYTF
V: TRBV5-4; D: TRBD2; size: few; J: TRBJ2-7; DNA: TGTGCCAGCAGGGCCCCAGGACTAGCGGACGAGCAGTACTTC; CDR3: CASRAPGLADEQYF
V: TRBV7-2; D: .; size: few; J: TRBJ2-7; DNA: TGTGCCAGCAGCTTAGGTCAGGGGCTCGGTGGCGAGCAGTACTTC; CDR3: CASSLGQGLGGEQYF
V: TRBV27; D: .; size: .; J: TRBJ1-2; DNA: TGTGCCAGCAGTTTATACTCGGACTTGGGGAACTATGGCTACACCTTC; CDR3: CASSLYSDLGNYGYTF
V: TRBV28; D: .; size: many; J: TRBJ2-3; DNA: TGTGCCAGCAGCTTTGGTACGCAGTATTTT; CDR3: CASSFGTQYF
V: TRBV30; D: TRBD1; size: .; J: TRBJ1-2; DNA: TGTGCCTCCAAAAGGACAGGGGATGGCTACACCTTC; CDR3: CASKRTGDGYTF
V: TRBV11-2; D: .; size: medium-sized; J: TRBJ2-3; DNA: TGTGCCAGCAGCTTAGCTGACACAGATACGCAGTATTTT; CDR3: CASSLADTDTQYF
V: TRBV11-2; D: .; size: few; J: TRBJ2-5; DNA: TGTGCCAGCAGCTTAGCTGGCCGTCCAAGGGTGGAGACCCAGTACTTC; CDR3: CASSLAGRPRVETQYF
V: TRBV29-1; D: .; size: .; J: TRBJ1-2; DNA: TGCAGCGTTGAGCTTCGGGCAGGGTCCCATGGCTACACCTTC; CDR3: CSVELRAGSHGYTF
V: TRBV6-6; D: .; size: .; J: TRBJ2-7; DNA: TGTGCCAGCAGCCCCGTCCTGGGCGAGCAGTACTTC; CDR3: CASSPVLGEQYF
V: TRBV20-1; D: .; size: .; J: TRBJ2-5; DNA: TGCAGTGCTAGAGATTTCGAGACCCAGTACTTC; CDR3: CSARDFETQYF
V: TRBV30; D: .; size: .; J: TRBJ1-1; DNA: TGTGCCTGGACGTCGGGGGGGCCGACTGAAGCTTTCTTT; CDR3: CAWTSGGPTEAFF
V: TRBV6-5; D: .; size: .; J: TRBJ1-2; DNA: TGTGCCAGCAGTCAAGGACAGAATTCATATGGCTACACCTTC; CDR3: CASSQGQNSYGYTF
V: TRBV23-1; D: .; size: once; J: TRBJ2-3; DNA: TGCGCCAGCCTAAATAGCACAGATACGCAGTATTTT; CDR3: CASLNSTDTQYF
V: TRBV7-2; D: .; size: .; J: TRBJ2-4; DNA: TGTGCCAGCAGCTTGCAGGGGCGCCCCCAAAACATTCAGTACTTC; CDR3: CASSLQGRPQNIQYF
V: TRBV5-4; D: TRBD2; size: few; J: TRBJ2-2; DNA: TGTGCCAGCAGTTCCGGGACTACCAACACCGGGGAGCTGTTTTTT; CDR3: CASSSGTTNTGELFF
V: TRBV2; D: .; size: .; J: TRBJ1-2; DNA: TGTGCCAGCAGCCTACTAGATTATGGCTACACCTTC; CDR3: CASSLLDYGYTF
V: TRBV5-1; D: TRBD2; size: few; J: TRBJ2-1; DNA: TGCGCCAGCAGCTTGGCGACTAGCGGGATCTACAATGAGCAGTTCTTC; CDR3: CASSLATSGIYNEQFF
V: TRBV6-6; D: TRBD1; size: few; J: TRBJ2-3; DNA: TGTGCCAGCAGATCAGGACAGGGAACAGATACGCAGTATTTT; CDR3: CASRSGQGTDTQYF
V: TRBV7-9; D: TRBD1; size: .; J: TRBJ1-2; DNA: TGTGCCAGCAGTTTCCGGGACAGCTATGGCTACACCTTC; CDR3: CASSFRDSYGYTF
V: TRBV28; D: .; size: few; J: TRBJ2-1; DNA: TGTGCCAGCAATTCGGAACAGGGTAATGAGCAGTTCTTC; CDR3: CASNSEQGNEQFF
V: TRBV2; D: .; size: .; J: TRBJ2-3; DNA: TGTGCCAGCAGCATTCAGGATCCTACCTGGGATACGCAGTATTTT; CDR3: CASSIQDPTWDTQYF
V: TRBV5-1; D: .; size: .; J: TRBJ2-1; DNA: TGCGCCAGCAGCACCGGGCCCTACAATGAGCAGTTCTTC; CDR3: CASSTGPYNEQFF
V: TRBV28; D: .; size: few; J: TRBJ2-2; DNA: TGTGCCAGCATTTCCTCCGGGGAGCTGTTTTTT; CDR3: CASISSGELFF
V: TRBV11-2; D: .; size: many; J: TRBJ2-1; DNA: TGTGCCAGCAGCTTAGATGATACGGGAGAGCAGTTCTTC; CDR3: CASSLDDTGEQFF
V: TRBV7-9; D: .; size: few; J: TRBJ2-7; DNA: TGTGCCAGCAGCTCCACCGAGGTTCACGAGCAGTACTTC; CDR3: CASSSTEVHEQYF
V: TRBV14; D: .; size: .; J: TRBJ2-3; DNA: TGTGCCAGCCGGGACACCTTCTGGGATACGCAGTATTTT; CDR3: CASRDTFWDTQYF
V: TRBV4-3; D: TRBD2; size: .; J: TRBJ2-1; DNA: TGCGCCAGCAGCCCCGAACTAGCGGGAGGTAGGGATGAGCAGTTCTTC; CDR3: CASSPELAGGRDEQFF
V: TRBV11-3; D: .; size: .; J: TRBJ2-3; DNA: TGTGCCAGCAGCTTAGATCGGGATACGCAGTATTTT; CDR3: CASSLDRDTQYF
V: TRBV25-1; D: .; size: .; J: TRBJ2-7; DNA: TGTGCCAGCAGTGATACAACAACCTACGAGCAGTACTTC; CDR3: CASSDTTTYEQYF
V: TRBV28; D: .; size: .; J: TRBJ2-5; DNA: TGTGCCAGCAGTTTAGGTCGGGGCGCCTCCCAAGAGACCCAGTACTTC; CDR3: CASSLGRGASQETQYF
V: TRBV5-1; D: TRBD2; size: few; J: TRBJ2-1; DNA: TGCGCCAGCAGCCCCCGGGGTAGCGGGAGGGCCAGTGAGCAGTTCTTC; CDR3: CASSPRGSGRASEQFF
V: TRBV10-3; D: .; size: .; J: TRBJ2-5; DNA: TGTGCCATCAGTGATCCGGGACTGAACTTTGGGGAGGAGACCCAGTACTTC; CDR3: CAISDPGLNFGEETQYF
V: TRBV28; D: .; size: once; J: TRBJ2-3; DNA: TGTGCCAGCAGTCCCCCTGGGGGCCTGGCAGATACGCAGTATTTT; CDR3: CASSPPGGLADTQYF
V: TRBV10-3; D: TRBD1; size: .; J: TRBJ1-2; DNA: TGTGCCATCCTTGGGGGGGACAGGCTCTATGGCTACACCTTC; CDR3: CAILGGDRLYGYTF
V: TRBV6-5; D: .; size: .; J: TRBJ2-5; DNA: TGTGCCAGCAGGTCAACAGGGGAGACCCAGTACTTC; CDR3: CASRSTGETQYF
V: TRBV7-2; D: TRBD2; size: .; J: TRBJ2-5; DNA: TGTGCCAGCAGCTTGGGAGGGCCTGAGACCCAGTACTTC; CDR3: CASSLGGPETQYF
V: TRBV9; D: .; size: .; J: TRBJ2-6; DNA: TGTGCCAGCAGTGGGGAGGTGGGACGGGCCTCTGGGGCCAACGTCCTGACTTTC; CDR3: CASSGEVGRASGANVLTF
V: TRBV14; D: .; size: .; J: TRBJ2-3; DNA: TGTGCCAGCAGCCAAGCACCTATTACAGATACGCAGTATTTT; CDR3: CASSQAPITDTQYF
V: TRBV7-7; D: .; size: .; J: TRBJ2-2; DNA: TGTGCCAGCAGCCCCCAGCCGGGCGGGGAGCTGTTTTTT; CDR3: CASSPQPGGELFF
V: TRBV7-2; D: .; size: .; J: TRBJ2-3; DNA: TGTGCCAGCAGCGTGGACGGTCTTACAGATACGCAGTATTTT; CDR3: CASSVDGLTDTQYF
V: TRBV7-2; D: .; size: .; J: TRBJ2-5; DNA: TGTGCCAGCAGCCGGTCCCAAAGGGACCAGTACTTC; CDR3: CASSRSQRDQYF
V: TRBV9; D: .; size: once; J: TRBJ2-3; DNA: TGTGCCAGCAGCGTAGGTTTTGGGATGGGCGATACGCAGTATTTT; CDR3: CASSVGFGMGDTQYF